This passage covers 3 T cell receptor beta chains from one sample sequenced in a study of vaccination effects on CD4 cells after COVID-19. The method was immunoSEQ multiplex PCR; TCRdb's version includes in-frame clones alone and lacks a portion of them. The table lists tens of thousands of clones, roughly 73% of them singletons. After around nine days in culture, the CD4+ T cells were isolated. Each participant was administered two doses of either the BNT162b2 or the mRNA-1273 vaccine. These receptors' targets are unknown. Specimen: CD4+ T cells from PBMCs cultured without peptide, collected after COVID-19 vaccination. The origin of the receptors is a human donor who received a COVID-19 vaccine.

The chain joins TRBV15 to TRBJ1-4; tentatively, D is TRBD1 (5 bases). This CDR3 has 17 residues. Deletions cut 1 base from V and 0 bases from J, with 12 bases between. In germline, CDR1 is LNHNV, CDR2 YYDKDF (reference sequence). The CDR3 DNA reads TGTGCCACCAGCAGAGTGGGGCCAATTGCAACTAATGAAAAACTGTTTTTT. This translates into CATSRVGPIATNEKLFF.

The chain is built from TRBV2 and TRBJ2-4; D is ambiguous. The CDR3 consists of 16 residues. Trimming took off 0 bases at V and 1 base at J, with 10 bases between the two ends. Germline V gene data show CDR1 as SNHLY and CDR2 as FYNNEI. CDR3 protein: CASSEAGSGAKNIQYF. The CDR3 region has the DNA TGTGCCAGCAGTGAAGCGGGCAGTGGGGCCAAAAACATTCAGTACTTC.

The DNA for the CDR3 is TGTGCCAGCAGCCCCGGGCCGACAACCGGCTACACCTTC. Encoded protein: CASSPGPTTGYTF. This chain links TRBV5-5 with TRBJ1-2; D is undetermined. This CDR3 has 13 residues. Germline V CDR1 and CDR2: SGHKS, YYEKEE (reference sequence). V was shortened by 4 bases and J by 8 bases, with 15 bases between the two germline ends.